One and the same sample provided the 25 T cell receptor beta chains below, sequenced in a study of blood T cell repertoires in COVID-19. Only in-frame clones appear in the TCRdb table, and some are missing; sequencing was by immunoSEQ multiplex PCR. The sample holds hundreds of thousands of clones, approximately 85% seen once. What was sequenced was peripheral blood. The receptors come from a man aged 18 to 30 with active or convalescent COVID-19.

The chain employs TRBV4-2 and TRBJ2-6; 9 bases fit TRBD2. The V gene end was trimmed by 6 bases and the J gene end by 1 base; junction bases not matched to a gene: 4. In germline, CDR1 is LGHNA, CDR2 YNFKEQ. CDR3 length: 16 amino acids. The CDR3 sequence is CASSAGGPSGANVLTF. In DNA, the CDR3 is TGTGCCAGCAGTGCGGGGGGGCCTTCTGGGGCCAACGTCCTGACTTTC.

The chain joins TRBV21-1 to TRBJ2-3; TRBD1 reflects the table's D call only, with no check against the DNA. TRBV21-1 is a recognized pseudogene. CDR3 length equals 17 residues. The CDR3: CASSNQDWDSCTDTQYF. The CDR3, as DNA: TGTGCCAGCAGCAACCAGGATTGGGACAGCTGCACAGATACGCAGTATTTT.

The chain links TRBV10-1 to TRBJ2-3; tentative D call: TRBD1 (5 bases). Trimming shortened V by 1 base and J by 2 bases, and 13 bases separated the two germline ends. The CDR3 has 16 amino acids. Germline V CDR1 and CDR2: WNHNN, SYGVQD (reference sequence). CDR3 sequence reads: CASSEYSGAATDTQYF. CDR3 DNA sequence: TGCGCCAGCAGTGAGTATAGTGGGGCAGCCACAGATACGCAGTATTTT.

The V call is TRBV9, the J call TRBJ1-3, with D perhaps matching TRBD1 (5 bases). The CDR3 contains 13 residues. Germline CDR1 reads SGDLS; CDR2 reads YYNGEE. V was clipped by 3 bases and J by 1 base, with 5 bases between them. CDR3 coding DNA: TGTGCCAGCAGCGGGACATCTGGAAACACCATATATTTT. Protein: CASSGTSGNTIYF.

The chain has TRBV9 and TRBJ2-2; TRBD1 matches 7 bases. This CDR3 contains 16 residues. The ends lost 3 bases at V and 5 bases at J; junction bases unmatched: 10. Germline lookup yields CDR1 SGDLS and CDR2 YYNGEE. This chain's CDR3 is CASSAPQTGMTGELFF. The CDR3 nucleotides are TGTGCCAGCAGCGCACCCCAGACAGGGATGACCGGGGAGCTGTTTTTT. Full variable domain (outside the CDR3, taken from reference TRBV9 and TRBJ2-2): DSGVTQTPKHLITATGQRVTLRCSPRSGDLSVYWYQQSLDQGLQFLIQYYNGEERAKGNILERFSAQQFPDLHSELNLSSLELGDSALYFCASSAPQTGMTGELFFGEGSRLTVL.

The chain links TRBV7-9 to TRBJ1-3; 9 nucleotides align to TRBD1. V dropped 5 bases and J dropped 8; count of bases not matched to a gene: 7. The CDR3 contains 14 residues. Germline values: CDR1 SEHNR, CDR2 FQNEAQ (reference sequence). Here the CDR3 DNA reads TGTGCCAGCAGCCCCCGGACAGGGGTGGACACCATATATTTT. This sequence encodes CASSPRTGVDTIYF.

This clone was seen only a few times. The chain uses TRBV5-7 and TRBJ1-2; a weak D match, TRBD1 (6 bases). TRBV5-7 is reported as an ORF; its role is uncertain. V shed 3 bases and J shed 2 bases, with 14 bases lying between them. CDR3 size: 15 residues. CDR3 protein: CASSSRTEENYGYTF. CDR3 in DNA: TGTGCCAGCAGCTCCCGGACAGAGGAAAACTATGGCTACACCTTC.

A word on this clone: Germline is not matched at one junction end, which may reflect a read error. Other DNA sequences in the same sample also yield this CDR3. The chain combines TRBV9 with TRBJ2-7, with D perhaps given as TRBD1 or TRBD2 (6 bases each). The germline CDR1 and CDR2 sequences are SGDLS and YYNGEE. The CDR3 spans 12 residues. CDR3 region: CASSVGGGEQYF. CDR3 coding DNA: TGTGCCAGCAGTGTAGGAGGGGGCGAGCAGTACTTC.

The V call is TRBV5-1, the J call TRBJ2-3, with 13 bases matching TRBD2. V gave up 2 bases and J gave up 6 bases; unmatched junction bases: 12. This CDR3 has 18 residues. The germline gives CDR1 SGHRS, CDR2 YFSETQ. CDR3 sequence reads: CASSFLKTSGGASDTQYF. Here the CDR3 DNA reads TGCGCCAGCAGCTTCCTTAAAACTAGCGGGGGGGCATCGGATACGCAGTATTTT.

V usage is TRBV6-5 and J usage is TRBJ1-1; 8 bases match TRBD1. The CDR3 extends over 14 amino acids. V gave up 7 bases and J gave up 5 bases; unmatched junction bases: 9. CDR1 and CDR2 (germline): MNHEY, SVGAGI. The CDR3 is CASTVTGDGTEAFF. DNA of the CDR3: TGTGCCAGCACTGTGACAGGGGATGGGACTGAAGCTTTCTTT.

The chain combines TRBV5-4 with TRBJ1-2, with D possibly matching TRBD1 (6 bases). Trimming removed 3 bases at V and 8 bases at J, with 17 bases between. CDR1 and CDR2 from the germline V gene are SGHNT and YYREEE (reference sequence). The CDR3 loop spans 14 amino acids. The CDR3 nucleotides read TGTGCCAGCAGCTGGGGGCAGGGGCTGGGAGGCTACACCTTC. It codes for CASSWGQGLGGYTF.

The chain combines TRBV3-1 (or the pseudogene TRBV3-2) with TRBJ2-5; 10 positions agree with TRBD2. CDR1 is LGHDT and CDR2 is YNNKEL in the germline V gene (reference sequence). After removal of 1 base from V and 1 base from J, the junction contained 6 bases not matched to a gene. This CDR3 has 17 amino acids. The CDR3: CASSQGVAGGLQETQYF. The CDR3 nucleotides are TGTGCCAGCAGCCAAGGGGTAGCGGGGGGCCTCCAAGAGACCCAGTACTTC.

The V gene is TRBV7-9, the J gene TRBJ2-1, with 10 nucleotides matching TRBD2. Germline CDR1 reads SEHNR; CDR2 reads FQNEAQ (reference sequence). V lost 8 bases to trimming and J lost 9 bases; unmatched junction nucleotides: 16. The CDR3 runs 16 residues. The CDR3 region is CASSYRSGGAGFEQFF. The CDR3, as DNA: TGTGCCAGCTCCTATCGGAGCGGGGGGGCCGGGTTTGAGCAGTTCTTC.

CDR3 in DNA: TGCGCCAGCAGCTCCCTAGCGGGGGCCCCTTCGGATACAGATACGCAGTATTTT. Protein product: CASSSLAGAPSDTDTQYF. The V call is TRBV5-1, the J call TRBJ2-3; 10 bases line up with TRBD2. CDR1 SGHRS and CDR2 YFSETQ come from the germline V gene. The length of the CDR3 is 18 residues. The trim removed 3 bases at V and 3 bases at J, leaving 13 bases unmatched.

This chain joins TRBV5-6 and TRBJ2-7, with 10 bases aligning to TRBD1. The CDR3 is made up of 13 amino acids. Germline CDR1 reads SGHDT; CDR2 reads YYEEEE. The junction had 3 bases not matched to a gene; V was cut back by 4 bases and J by 5 bases. This CDR3 reads CASSQTGGDEQYF. The CDR3 nucleotides are TGTGCCAGCAGCCAGACAGGGGGCGACGAGCAGTACTTC.

The J gene is TRBJ2-1, the V gene TRBV3-1 (or the pseudogene TRBV3-2), with 13 bases that match TRBD2. The CDR3 consists of 18 residues. The germline V gene has CDR1 LGHDT and CDR2 YNNKEL (reference sequence). J gave up 3 bases and V 0 bases, and 5 bases lay outside the gene matches. This CDR3 is CASSQDRLAGGYYNEQFF. CDR3 DNA: TGTGCCAGCAGCCAAGATCGACTAGCGGGGGGATACTACAATGAGCAGTTCTTC.

This chain joins TRBV6-5 and TRBJ1-1; a possible D gene is TRBD1 (6 bases). CDR3 length: 14 residues. Germline CDR1 reads MNHEY; CDR2 reads SVGAGI. The V end was cut by 6 bases, the J end by 4 bases, with 15 bases between. The CDR3 loop reads CASRPPRDTTEAFF. CDR3 bases: TGTGCCAGCAGGCCCCCTCGGGACACCACTGAAGCTTTCTTT.

The genes are TRBV12-5 and TRBJ1-5, with 7 bases that match TRBD1. The CDR3 length is 15 residues. Germline trimming cut 4 bases from V and 6 bases from J; bases unmatched to any gene: 9. CDR1 is LGHNT and CDR2 is FRNRAP in the germline V gene. Here the CDR3 DNA reads TGTGCTAGTGGTTCCTCTGGGACAGTGACTCAGCCCCAGCATTTT. Amino acids: CASGSSGTVTQPQHF.

The rearrangement uses TRBV6-2 or TRBV6-3 and TRBJ1-1; D is undetermined. The germline gives CDR1 MNHEY, CDR2 SVGEGT. Trimming cost V 4 bases and J 1 base, with 10 bases left between them. The CDR3 extends over 14 amino acids. CDR3: CASSWSGENTEAFF. The CDR3 region has the DNA TGTGCCAGCAGTTGGTCAGGTGAGAACACTGAAGCTTTCTTT.

The chain joins TRBV10-3 to TRBJ1-6, with 9 bases matching TRBD1. This CDR3 is 18 amino acids long. V dropped 6 bases and J dropped 0; count of bases not matched to a gene: 9. Germline assignment: CDR1 ENHRY and CDR2 SYGVKD. Here the CDR3 DNA reads TGTGCCATCAGACGAGGGACAGGGAAAAGCTCCTATAATTCACCCCTCCACTTT. Residues: CAIRRGTGKSSYNSPLHF.

The chain combines TRBV2 with TRBJ2-7; 10 bases are shared with TRBD2. The germline V gene has CDR1 SNHLY and CDR2 FYNNEI. Trimming cost V 6 bases and J 2 bases; bases outside gene matches: 1. The CDR3 consists of 13 residues. CDR3 in amino acids: CASRLAGTYEQYF. CDR3 nucleotides: TGTGCCAGCAGACTAGCGGGAACCTACGAGCAGTACTTC. Full variable domain (missing parts from reference TRBV2 and TRBJ2-7): EPEVTQTPSHQVTQMGQEVILRCVPISNHLYFYWYRQILGQKVEFLVSFYNNEISEKSEIFDDQFSVERPDGSNFTLKIRSTKLEDSAMYFCASRLAGTYEQYFGPGTRLTVT.

The CDR3 reads CASSQDDRGYEQYF. The DNA of the CDR3 is TGTGCCAGCAGCCAAGACGACAGGGGCTACGAGCAGTACTTC. V is TRBV14 and J is TRBJ2-7, with 8 bases fitting TRBD1. Germline V gene data show CDR1 as SGHDN and CDR2 as FVKESK. The CDR3 length is 14 residues. V shed 0 bases and J 3 bases; nucleotides not matched to a gene: 1.

This rearrangement joins TRBV27 to TRBJ1-4; 9 bases are shared with TRBD1. CDR3 size: 15 residues. The V gene end was trimmed by 5 bases and the J gene end by 4 bases; junction bases not matched to a gene: 5. The germline V gene encodes CDR1 MNHEY and CDR2 SMNVEV (reference sequence). DNA for the CDR3: TGTGCCAGCAGTCCGGGACAGGGATATAATGAAAAACTGTTTTTT. This encodes CASSPGQGYNEKLFF.

The chain carries TRBV5-1 and TRBJ2-2; the D gene is possibly TRBD1 (6 bases). Per germline, CDR1 SGHRS and CDR2 YFSETQ. V shed 1 base and J shed 3 bases, with 10 bases lying between them. The CDR3 has 15 residues. The CDR3 reads CASSLLQGDTGELFF. The CDR3 DNA follows: TGCGCCAGCAGCTTGCTACAGGGTGACACCGGGGAGCTGTTTTTT.

CDR3 amino acids: CASVQGGNQPQHF. In nucleotides, the CDR3 is TGTGCTAGTGTTCAGGGCGGCAATCAGCCCCAGCATTTT. The chain carries TRBV12-5 and TRBJ1-5, with TRBD1 as a possible D gene (5 bases). V lost 7 bases and J 2 bases, leaving 9 bases between the germline ends. The CDR3 has 13 residues. Germline V gene sequence: CDR1 LGHNT, CDR2 FRNRAP.